This T cell receptor (delta chain) is from a study of Vγ9Vδ2 T cells in congenital toxoplasmosis (dated by TCRdb to the early 2020s). Regarding the research as a whole: Congenital toxoplasmosis was diagnosed using IgG, IgM and IgA serology, Western blot and an in-house interferon-gamma release assay. Repertoire sequencing was done on samples from infants at 2 months after birth and at 1 year of age. This study compared the CDR3 repertoires of the gamma and delta chains in sorted blood gammadelta T cells from congenitally T. gondii-infected infants versus uninfected infants. At 2 months, TCR sequencing included roughly five infected and 10 uninfected infants, while at 1 year the sequenced group was 3 infected and 4 uninfected infants.

Paper-wide results and their limitations: Two months was the earliest age with enough suitable sample material for TCR repertoire analysis, so newborn repertoires were not sequenced. Both infected and uninfected infants showed a high prevalence of a public TRGV9 clonotype. Compared with uninfected infants, infected infants at 2 months appeared to have fewer N additions in their TRGV9 and TRDV2 CDR3s, and this was especially true for TRDV2-TRDJ1 sequences. Repertoire differences between infected and uninfected infants were less clearly seen at 1 year of age than at 2 months. Among approximately 2-month-old infants, germline-encoded fetal-type TRDV2 CDR3 sequences seemed to show up more often in infected than in uninfected infants, which suggests an in utero expansion footprint.

The same treatment, using spiramycin and/or pyrimethamine plus sulfadiazine plus folinic acid, was given to mothers of both infected and uninfected infants. Every infant, whether infected or uninfected, was delivered at term, after more than 37 weeks of gestation. Approximately 0.9 mL of blood was processed into PBMCs by Lymphoprep gradient centrifugation, after which the PBMCs were cryopreserved in liquid nitrogen and shipped to Belgium. After thawing, PBMCs were labeled with Zombie NIR viability dye and stained with CD3, TCR gammadelta, Vgamma9 and Vdelta2 antibodies. Sorting of CD3+ TCRgammadelta+ T cells was performed on a FACSAria III, with a mean purity of about 98%. For each sample, RNA was extracted from 8,000 to 10,000 sorted gammadelta T cells with the RNeasy Micro Kit. Infants were born to mothers enrolled with primary T. gondii infection during pregnancy. The infants' peripheral blood was drawn at an outpatient microbiology and virology center located in Pavia, Italy.

cDNA was made by template-switch reverse transcription with TRGC- and TRDC-specific primers in one tube, using SuperScript II. The TRGC primer was designed so that it would bind both of the constant genes TRGC1 and TRGC2. The KAPA Real-Time Library Amplification Kit was used for TRG and TRD amplification, and AMPure XP bead purification was performed between steps. Index PCR with the Nextera XT Index Kit was used to attach Illumina sequencing adapters. An Illumina MiSeq with the V2 300 kit was used to sequence the TRG and TRD amplicons, producing 150 bp paired-end reads. Under the source paper's analysis protocol: Before further analysis, read quality was checked using FastQC version 0.11.8. Reads were mapped to GenBank TRG or TRD reference genes, and MiXCR version 3.0.3 was used to assemble CDR3 sequences. Default MiXCR settings were used with one exception: TRDD gene segments were assembled from 3 consecutive nucleotides instead of 5. N additions, CDR3 length, J segment length and clonotype sharing between samples were computed with VDJtools version 1.2.1. Out-of-frame CDR3 sequences and those containing stop codons were excluded from analysis. Infant repertoires were compared for overlap with previously published fetal, cord blood and adult blood Vgamma9Vdelta2 repertoires. TCRdb reran clone calling on the public reads with CATT; rows sharing one DNA sequence were then combined. TCRdb's processing, not the authors' own work, is the source of the V and J calls. In this sample the table shows approximately 1,000 delta-chain clones, around 20% of which occur a single time. The ten most abundant clones make up approximately 11% of the sample.

Reading the germline V gene gives CDR1 TSWWSYY and CDR2 QGS. From cysteine to phenylalanine, the CDR3 is 26 amino acids long. The sequence is cut down to CDR3 DNA, 78 bases in frame from base 1. Concerning this clone itself: This receptor's antigen is unknown. One end of the junction fails to match germline, which may point to a read error.

This receptor was identified in a child under 10 years old born to a mother with Toxoplasma gondii infection during pregnancy, either congenitally infected or uninfected (not recorded which). The rearranged segments are TRDV1 and TRDJ1; 12 of the junction bases match TRDD3. The specimen was gamma-delta T cells from blood. Here is the DNA: TGTGCTCTTGGGGAACTTCCTTCCCTCTGGGGGATACGCTGGGCGTTCAACGCTACATACACCGATAAAATCATCTTT. Its translation is CALGELPSLWGIRWAFNATYTDKIIF.